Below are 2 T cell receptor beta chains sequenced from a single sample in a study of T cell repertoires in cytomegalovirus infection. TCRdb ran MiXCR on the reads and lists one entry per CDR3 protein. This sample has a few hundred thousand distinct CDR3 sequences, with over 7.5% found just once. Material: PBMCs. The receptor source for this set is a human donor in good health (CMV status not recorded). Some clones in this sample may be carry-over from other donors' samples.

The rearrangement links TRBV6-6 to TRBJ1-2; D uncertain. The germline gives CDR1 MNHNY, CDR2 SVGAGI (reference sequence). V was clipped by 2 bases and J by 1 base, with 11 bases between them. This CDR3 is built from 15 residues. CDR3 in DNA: TGTGCCAGCAGTTACCCCCCCCAGGTTAACTATGGCTACACCTTC. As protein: CASSYPPQVNYGYTF.

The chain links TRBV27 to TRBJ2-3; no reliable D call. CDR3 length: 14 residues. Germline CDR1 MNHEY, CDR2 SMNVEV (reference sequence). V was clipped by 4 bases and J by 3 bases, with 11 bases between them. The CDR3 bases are TGTGCCAGCAGTTCGCTCCCGTTGACAGATACGCAGTATTTT. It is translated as CASSSLPLTDTQYF.